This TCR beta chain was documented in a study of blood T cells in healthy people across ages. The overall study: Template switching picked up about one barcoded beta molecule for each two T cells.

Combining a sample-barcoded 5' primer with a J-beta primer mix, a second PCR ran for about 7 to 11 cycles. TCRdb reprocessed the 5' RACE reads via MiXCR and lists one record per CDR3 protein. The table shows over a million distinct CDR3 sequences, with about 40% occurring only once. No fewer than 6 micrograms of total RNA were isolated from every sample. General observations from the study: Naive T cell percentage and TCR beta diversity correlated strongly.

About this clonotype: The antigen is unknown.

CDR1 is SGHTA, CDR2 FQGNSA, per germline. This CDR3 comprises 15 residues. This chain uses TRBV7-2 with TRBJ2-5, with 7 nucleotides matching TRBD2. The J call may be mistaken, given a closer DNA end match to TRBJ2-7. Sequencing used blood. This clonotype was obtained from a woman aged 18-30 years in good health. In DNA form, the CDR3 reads TGTGCCAGCAGCTTAGCAATCGGCTGGGGGGGCGAGCAGTACTTC. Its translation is CASSLAIGWGGEQYF.